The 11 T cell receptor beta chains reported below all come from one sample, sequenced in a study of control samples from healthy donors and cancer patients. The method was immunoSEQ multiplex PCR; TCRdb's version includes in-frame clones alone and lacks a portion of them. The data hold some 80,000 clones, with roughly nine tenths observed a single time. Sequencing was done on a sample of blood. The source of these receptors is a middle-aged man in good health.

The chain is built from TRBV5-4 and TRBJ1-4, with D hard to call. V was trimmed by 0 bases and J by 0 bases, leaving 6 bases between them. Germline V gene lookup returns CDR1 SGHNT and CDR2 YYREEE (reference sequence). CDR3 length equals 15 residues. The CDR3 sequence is CASSLGIATNEKLFF. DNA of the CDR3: TGTGCCAGCAGCTTGGGGATTGCAACTAATGAAAAACTGTTTTTT.

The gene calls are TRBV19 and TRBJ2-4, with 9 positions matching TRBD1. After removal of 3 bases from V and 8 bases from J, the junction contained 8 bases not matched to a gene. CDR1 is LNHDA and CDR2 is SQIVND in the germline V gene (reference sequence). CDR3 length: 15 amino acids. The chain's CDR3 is CASSISETGGDIQYF. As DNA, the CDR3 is TGTGCCAGTAGTATTTCCGAGACAGGGGGAGACATTCAGTACTTC.

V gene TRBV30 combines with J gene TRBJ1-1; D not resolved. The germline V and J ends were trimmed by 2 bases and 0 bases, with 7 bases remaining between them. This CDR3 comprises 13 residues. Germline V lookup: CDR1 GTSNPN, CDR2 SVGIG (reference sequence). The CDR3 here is CAWSSTVNTEAFF. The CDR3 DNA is TGTGCCTGGAGTTCTACAGTGAACACTGAAGCTTTCTTT.

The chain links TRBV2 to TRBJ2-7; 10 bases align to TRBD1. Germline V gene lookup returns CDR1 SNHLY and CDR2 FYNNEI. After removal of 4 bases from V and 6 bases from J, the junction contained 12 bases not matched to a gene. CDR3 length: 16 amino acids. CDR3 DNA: TGTGCCAGCAGTGTGGGACAGGGGTCGGGGAATTCCGAGCAGTACTTC. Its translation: CASSVGQGSGNSEQYF. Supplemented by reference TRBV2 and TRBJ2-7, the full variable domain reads EPEVTQTPSHQVTQMGQEVILRCVPISNHLYFYWYRQILGQKVEFLVSFYNNEISEKSEIFDDQFSVERPDGSNFTLKIRSTKLEDSAMYFCASSVGQGSGNSEQYFGPGTRLTVT.

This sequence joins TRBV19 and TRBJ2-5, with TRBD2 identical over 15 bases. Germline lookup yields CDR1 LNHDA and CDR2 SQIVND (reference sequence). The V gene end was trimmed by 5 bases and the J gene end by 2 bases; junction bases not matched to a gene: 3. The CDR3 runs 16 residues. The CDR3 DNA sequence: TGTGCCAGTAGTGTGGGGACTAGCGGGGGGCAAGAGACCCAGTACTTC. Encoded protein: CASSVGTSGGQETQYF.

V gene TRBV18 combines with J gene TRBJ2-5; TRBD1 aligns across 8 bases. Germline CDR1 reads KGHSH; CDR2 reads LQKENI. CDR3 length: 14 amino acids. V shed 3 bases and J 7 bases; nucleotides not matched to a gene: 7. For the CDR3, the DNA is TGTGCCAGCTCACCTGGGACAGGCTTTACGACCCAGTACTTC. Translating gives CASSPGTGFTTQYF.

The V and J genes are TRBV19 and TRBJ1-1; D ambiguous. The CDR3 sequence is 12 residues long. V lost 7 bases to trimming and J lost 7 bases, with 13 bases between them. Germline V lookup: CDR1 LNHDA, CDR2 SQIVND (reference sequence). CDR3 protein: CASTPTSGEAFF. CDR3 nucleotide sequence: TGTGCCAGTACCCCTACGTCGGGTGAAGCTTTCTTT.

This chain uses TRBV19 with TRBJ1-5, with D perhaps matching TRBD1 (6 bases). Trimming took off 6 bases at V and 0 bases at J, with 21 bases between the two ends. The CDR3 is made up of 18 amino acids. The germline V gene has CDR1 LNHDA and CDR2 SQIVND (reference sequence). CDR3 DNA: TGTGCCAGTAGCCCAGGGGATAAACTCATCGTTAGCAATCAGCCCCAGCATTTT. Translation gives CASSPGDKLIVSNQPQHF.

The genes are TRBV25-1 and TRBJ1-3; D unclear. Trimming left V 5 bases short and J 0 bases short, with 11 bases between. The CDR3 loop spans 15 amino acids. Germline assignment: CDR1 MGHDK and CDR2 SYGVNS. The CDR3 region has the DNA TGTGCCAGCAGTCGGACGGAATACTCTGGAAACACCATATATTTT. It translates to CASSRTEYSGNTIYF.

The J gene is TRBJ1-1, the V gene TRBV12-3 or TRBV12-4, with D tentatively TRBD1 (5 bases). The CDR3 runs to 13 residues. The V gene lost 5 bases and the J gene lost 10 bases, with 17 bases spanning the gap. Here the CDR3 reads CASSRGTAGGAFF. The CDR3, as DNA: TGTGCCAGCAGTCGCGGGACGGCCGGGGGAGCTTTCTTT.

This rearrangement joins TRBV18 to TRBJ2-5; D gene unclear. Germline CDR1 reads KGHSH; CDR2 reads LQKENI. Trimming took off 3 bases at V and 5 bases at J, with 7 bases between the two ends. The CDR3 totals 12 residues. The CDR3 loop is CASSPVAETQYF. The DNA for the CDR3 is TGTGCCAGCTCACCTGTGGCGGAGACCCAGTACTTC.